The rows below give T cell receptor beta chains drawn from one sample of a study of cytomegalovirus exposure and HLA in healthy donors. The protocol was immunoSEQ multiplex PCR, while the TCRdb copy is restricted to in-frame clones and leaves out a portion. Found here are over 90,000 clones, roughly three quarters of them singletons; the top ten hold roughly 8.9%. The sequencing sample was made of PBMCs. These receptors originate from a male donor in good health and CMV-seropositive. CDR3s include the opening cysteine and the closing phenylalanine or tryptophan. A D gene is named only where the DNA matches it firmly. Size values are once, few and many counts, or a class for expanded clones, and some rows have none.

- TRBD1 TRBJ1-1 TRBV6-1 TGTGCCAGCAGTGAAGACAGGGGGCCGGGGACTGAAGCTTTCTTT CASSEDRGPGTEAFF
- - TRBJ2-7 TRBV5-1 TGCGCCAGCAGCTTTGGACTGGGAGCCTACGAGCAGTACTTC CASSFGLGAYEQYF
- TRBD2 TRBJ2-1 TRBV4-1 TGCGCCAGCAGCCGTGGTAGCGGGATTCGGCCCAATGAGCAGTTCTTC CASSRGSGIRPNEQFF
- - TRBJ1-4 TRBV30 TGTGCCTGGACAAAGCAGGGTGATGAAAAACTGTTTTTT CAWTKQGDEKLFF
- - TRBJ2-2 TRBV5-4 TGTGCCAGCAGCCCTCTTACTACGGGGGAGCTGTTTTTT CASSPLTTGELFF
few - TRBJ1-2 TRBV27 TGTGCCAGCAGTTCAGTCACGAACTATGGCTACACCTTC CASSSVTNYGYTF
- TRBD1 TRBJ2-7 TRBV6-5 TGTGCCAGCAGTTACCAGGGGGCTTCCTACGAGCAGTACTTC CASSYQGASYEQYF
- - TRBJ2-3 TRBV20-1 TGCAGTGCTAGCGGCACAGATACGCAGTATTTT CSASGTDTQYF
- - TRBJ1-3 TRBV5-4 TGTGCCAGCAGCTTGGATAGCCGGTCCTCTGGAAACACCATATATTTT CASSLDSRSSGNTIYF
- - TRBJ2-7 TRBV6-1 TGTGCCAGCAGTGCTGACCAGCTGAGGGAGCAGTACTTC CASSADQLREQYF
- - TRBJ1-1 TRBV30 TGTGCCTGGAGACCGGGACACTTGAACACTGAAGCTTTCTTT CAWRPGHLNTEAFF
once - TRBJ2-1 TRBV7-9 TGTGCCAGCAGCTCCGGGGGTTTGGGGGATCTTCCCTACAATGAGCAGTTCTTC CASSSGGLGDLPYNEQFF
few - TRBJ2-5 TRBV5-4 TGTGCCAGCAGACCGACCGGGCAAGAGACCCAGTACTTC CASRPTGQETQYF
- - TRBJ1-2 TRBV20-1 TGCAGTGCTAGGGGGCCGGATGGCTACACCTTC CSARGPDGYTF
once - TRBJ2-7 TRBV6-5 TGTGCCAGCAGTTACGACAGCCCGTCCTACGAGCAGTACTTC CASSYDSPSYEQYF
- TRBD2 TRBJ2-7 TRBV29-1 TGCAGCGTTGAGGGGGGGAGGGACTACGAGCAGTACTTC CSVEGGRDYEQYF
- - TRBJ1-3 TRBV30 TGTGCCTGGAGTGTACGATGGGAGAGCGGGACTGGAAACACCATATATTTT CAWSVRWESGTGNTIYF
few - TRBJ2-5 TRBV7-9 TGTGCCAGCAGCTCCCGGGACACACTTCAAGAGACCCAGTACTTC CASSSRDTLQETQYF